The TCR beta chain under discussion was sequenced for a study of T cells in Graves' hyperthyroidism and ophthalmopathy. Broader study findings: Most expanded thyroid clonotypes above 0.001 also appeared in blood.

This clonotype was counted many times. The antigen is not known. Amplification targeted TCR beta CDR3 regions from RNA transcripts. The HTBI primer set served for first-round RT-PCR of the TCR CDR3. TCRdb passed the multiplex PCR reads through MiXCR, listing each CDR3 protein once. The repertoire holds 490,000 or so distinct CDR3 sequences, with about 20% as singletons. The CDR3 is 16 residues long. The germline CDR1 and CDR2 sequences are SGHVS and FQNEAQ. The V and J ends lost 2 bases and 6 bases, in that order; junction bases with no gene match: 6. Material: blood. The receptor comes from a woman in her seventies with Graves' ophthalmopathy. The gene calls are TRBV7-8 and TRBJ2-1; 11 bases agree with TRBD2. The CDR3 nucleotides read TGTGCCAGCAGCTTAAGACGACTAGCGGGACTCAATGAGCAGTTCTTC. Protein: CASSLRRLAGLNEQFF. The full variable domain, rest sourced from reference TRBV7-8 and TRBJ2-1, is GAGVSQSPRYKVAKRGQDVALRCDPISGHVSLFWYQQALGQGPEFLTYFQNEAQLDKSGLPSDRFFAERPEGSVSTLKIQRTQQEDSAVYLCASSLRRLAGLNEQFFGPGTRLTVL.